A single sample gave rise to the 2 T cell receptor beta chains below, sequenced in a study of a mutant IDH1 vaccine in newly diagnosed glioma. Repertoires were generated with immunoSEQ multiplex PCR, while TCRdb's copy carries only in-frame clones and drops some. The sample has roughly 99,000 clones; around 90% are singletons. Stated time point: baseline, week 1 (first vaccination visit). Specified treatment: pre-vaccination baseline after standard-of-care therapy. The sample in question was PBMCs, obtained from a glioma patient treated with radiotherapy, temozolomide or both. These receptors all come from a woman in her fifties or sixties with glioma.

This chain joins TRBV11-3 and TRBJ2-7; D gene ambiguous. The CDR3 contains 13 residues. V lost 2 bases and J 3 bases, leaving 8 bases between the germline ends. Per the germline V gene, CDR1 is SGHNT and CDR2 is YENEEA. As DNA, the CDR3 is TGTGCCAGCAGCTTAATCCGACTCTACGAGCAGTACTTC. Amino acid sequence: CASSLIRLYEQYF.

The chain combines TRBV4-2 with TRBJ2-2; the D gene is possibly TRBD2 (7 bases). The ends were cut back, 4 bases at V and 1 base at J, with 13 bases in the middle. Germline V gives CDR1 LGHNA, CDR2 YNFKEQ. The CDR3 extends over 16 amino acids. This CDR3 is CASSRRGGGNTGELFF. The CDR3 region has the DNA TGTGCCAGCAGCCGAAGGGGGGGCGGGAACACCGGGGAGCTGTTTTTT.